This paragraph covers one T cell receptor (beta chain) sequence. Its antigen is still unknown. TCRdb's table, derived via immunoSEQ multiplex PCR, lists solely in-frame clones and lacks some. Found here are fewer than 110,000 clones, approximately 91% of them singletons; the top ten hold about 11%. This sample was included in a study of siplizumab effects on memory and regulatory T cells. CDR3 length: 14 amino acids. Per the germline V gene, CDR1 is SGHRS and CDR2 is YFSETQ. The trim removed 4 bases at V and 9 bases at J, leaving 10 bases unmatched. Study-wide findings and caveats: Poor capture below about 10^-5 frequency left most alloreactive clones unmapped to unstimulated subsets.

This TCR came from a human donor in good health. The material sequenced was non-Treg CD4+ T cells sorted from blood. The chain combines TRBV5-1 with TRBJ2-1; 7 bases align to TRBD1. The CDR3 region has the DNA TGCGCCAGCAGCCCCGAAATCAACAGGGGTGAGCAGTTCTTC. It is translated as CASSPEINRGEQFF.